This T cell receptor beta chain was captured in a study of shared clonotypes between healthy human individuals. Germline trimming cut 5 bases from V and 5 bases from J; bases unmatched to any gene: 6. The CDR3 has 13 residues. The germline V gene has CDR1 MNHEY and CDR2 SMNVEV (reference sequence). TCRdb's copy holds only in-frame clones and misses some; the assay was immunoSEQ multiplex PCR. Here the sample spans over 2 million clones, 85% to 95% being singletons. CD45RO-negative, CCR7-positively selected cells formed the naive CD8 fraction, excluding terminally differentiated effector memory CD45RA+ cells.

This receptor was obtained from a man younger than 30 in good health. The V and J genes are TRBV27 and TRBJ2-7; 7 bases fit TRBD1. The sequenced material came from naive CD8+ T cells sorted from blood. As DNA, the CDR3 is TGTGCCAGCAGTCCGACAGGGCGGCACGAGCAGTACTTC. Translated, it gives CASSPTGRHEQYF.